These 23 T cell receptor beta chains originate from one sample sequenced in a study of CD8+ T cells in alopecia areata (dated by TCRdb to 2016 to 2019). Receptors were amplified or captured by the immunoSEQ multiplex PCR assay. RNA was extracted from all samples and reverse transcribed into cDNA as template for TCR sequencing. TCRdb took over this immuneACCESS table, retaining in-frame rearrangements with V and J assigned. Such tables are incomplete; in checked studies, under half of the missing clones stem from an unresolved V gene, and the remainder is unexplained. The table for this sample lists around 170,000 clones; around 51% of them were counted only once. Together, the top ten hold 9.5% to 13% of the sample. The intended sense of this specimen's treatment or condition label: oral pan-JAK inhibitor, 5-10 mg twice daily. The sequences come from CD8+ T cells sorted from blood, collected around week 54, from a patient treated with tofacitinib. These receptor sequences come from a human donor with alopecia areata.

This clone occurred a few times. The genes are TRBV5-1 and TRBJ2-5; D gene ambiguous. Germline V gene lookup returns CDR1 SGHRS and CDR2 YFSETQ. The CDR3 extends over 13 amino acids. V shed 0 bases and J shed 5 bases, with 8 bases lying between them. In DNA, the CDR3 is TGCGCCAGCAGCTTGGGGTCGAAGGAGACCCAGTACTTC. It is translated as CASSLGSKETQYF. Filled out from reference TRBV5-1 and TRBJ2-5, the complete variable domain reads KAGVTQTPRYLIKTRGQQVTLSCSPISGHRSVSWYQQTPGQGLQFLFEYFSETQRNKGNFPGRFSGRQFSNSRSEMNVSTLELGDSALYLCASSLGSKETQYFGPGTRLLVL.

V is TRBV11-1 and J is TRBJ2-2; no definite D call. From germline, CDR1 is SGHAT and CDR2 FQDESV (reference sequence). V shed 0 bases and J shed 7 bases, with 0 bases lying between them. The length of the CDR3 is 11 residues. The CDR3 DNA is TGTGCCAGCAGCTTAGCCGGGGAGCTGTTTTTT. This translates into CASSLAGELFF.

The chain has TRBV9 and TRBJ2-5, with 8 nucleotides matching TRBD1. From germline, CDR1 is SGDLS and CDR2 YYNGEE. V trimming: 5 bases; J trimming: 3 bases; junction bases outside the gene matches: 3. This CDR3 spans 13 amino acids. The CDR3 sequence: CASSLDREETQYF. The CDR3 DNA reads TGTGCCAGCAGTTTGGACAGGGAAGAGACCCAGTACTTC.

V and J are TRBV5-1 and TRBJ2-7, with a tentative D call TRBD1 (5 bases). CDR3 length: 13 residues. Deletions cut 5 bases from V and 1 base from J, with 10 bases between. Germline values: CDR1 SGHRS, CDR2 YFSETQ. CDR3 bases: TGCGCCAGCAGACTCGACAGTTCCTACGAGCAGTACTTC. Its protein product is CASRLDSSYEQYF.

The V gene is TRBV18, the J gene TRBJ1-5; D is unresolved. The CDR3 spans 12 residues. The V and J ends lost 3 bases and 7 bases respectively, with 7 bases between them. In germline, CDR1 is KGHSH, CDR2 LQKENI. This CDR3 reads CASSPGGQPQHF. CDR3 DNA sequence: TGTGCCAGCTCACCGGGCGGGCAGCCCCAGCATTTT.

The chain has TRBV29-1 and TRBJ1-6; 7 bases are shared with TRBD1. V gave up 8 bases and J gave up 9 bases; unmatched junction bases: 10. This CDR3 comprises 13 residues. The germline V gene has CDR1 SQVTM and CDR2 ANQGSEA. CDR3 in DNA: TGCAGCACTAGACAGGGCGTAGGTTCACCCCTCCACTTT. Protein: CSTRQGVGSPLHF.

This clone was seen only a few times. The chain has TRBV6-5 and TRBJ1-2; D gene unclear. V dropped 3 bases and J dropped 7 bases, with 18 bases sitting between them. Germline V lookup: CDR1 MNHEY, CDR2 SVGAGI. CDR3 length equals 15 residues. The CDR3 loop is CASSYSAGSLIGYTF. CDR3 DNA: TGTGCCAGCAGTTATAGCGCCGGGAGCCTGATTGGCTACACCTTC.

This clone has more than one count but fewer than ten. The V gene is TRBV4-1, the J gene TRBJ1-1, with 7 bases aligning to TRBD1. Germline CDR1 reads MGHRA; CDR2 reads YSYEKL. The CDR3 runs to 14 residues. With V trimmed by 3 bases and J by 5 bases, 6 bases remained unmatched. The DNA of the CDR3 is TGCGCCAGCAGCCACCGGACAGGTTTTACTGAAGCTTTCTTT. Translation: CASSHRTGFTEAFF.

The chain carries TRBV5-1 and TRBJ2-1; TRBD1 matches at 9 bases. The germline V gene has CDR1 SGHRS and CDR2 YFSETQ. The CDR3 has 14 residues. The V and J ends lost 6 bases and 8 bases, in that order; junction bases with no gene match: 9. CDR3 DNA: TGCGCCAGCACCCGGGACAGGGCCTTGGATGAGCAGTTCTTC. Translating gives CASTRDRALDEQFF. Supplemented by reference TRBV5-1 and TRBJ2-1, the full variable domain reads KAGVTQTPRYLIKTRGQQVTLSCSPISGHRSVSWYQQTPGQGLQFLFEYFSETQRNKGNFPGRFSGRQFSNSRSEMNVSTLELGDSALYLCASTRDRALDEQFFGPGTRLTVL.

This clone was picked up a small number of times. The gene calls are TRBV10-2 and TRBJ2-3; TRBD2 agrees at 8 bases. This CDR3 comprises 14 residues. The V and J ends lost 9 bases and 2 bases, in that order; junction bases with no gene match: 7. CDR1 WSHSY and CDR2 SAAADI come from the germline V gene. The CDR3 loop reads CASLPGGNTDTQYF. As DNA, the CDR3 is TGCGCCAGTCTTCCGGGGGGGAACACAGATACGCAGTATTTT.

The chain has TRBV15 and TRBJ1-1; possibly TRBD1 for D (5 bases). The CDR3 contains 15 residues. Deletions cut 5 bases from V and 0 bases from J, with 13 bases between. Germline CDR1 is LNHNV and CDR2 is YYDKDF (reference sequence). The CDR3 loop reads CATSGGPPMNTEAFF. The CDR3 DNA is TGTGCCACCAGCGGGGGACCGCCTATGAACACTGAAGCTTTCTTT.

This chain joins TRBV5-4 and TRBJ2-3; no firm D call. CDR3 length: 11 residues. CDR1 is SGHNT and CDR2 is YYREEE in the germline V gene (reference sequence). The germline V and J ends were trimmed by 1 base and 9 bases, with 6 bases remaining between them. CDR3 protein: CASSLIGTQYF. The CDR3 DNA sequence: TGTGCCAGCAGCTTGATTGGAACGCAGTATTTT.

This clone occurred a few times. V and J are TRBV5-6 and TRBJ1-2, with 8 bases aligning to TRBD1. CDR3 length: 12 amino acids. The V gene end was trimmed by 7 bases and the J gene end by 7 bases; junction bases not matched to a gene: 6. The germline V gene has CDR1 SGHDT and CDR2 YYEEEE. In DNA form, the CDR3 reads TGTGCCAGCGGCAGACAGGGGAGTGGCTACACCTTC. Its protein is CASGRQGSGYTF.

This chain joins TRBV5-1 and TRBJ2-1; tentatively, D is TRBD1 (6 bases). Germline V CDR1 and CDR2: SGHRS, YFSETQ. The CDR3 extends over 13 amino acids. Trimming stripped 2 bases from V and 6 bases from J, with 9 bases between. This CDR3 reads CASSLQGSNEQFF. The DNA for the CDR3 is TGCGCCAGCAGCTTACAGGGATCCAATGAGCAGTTCTTC. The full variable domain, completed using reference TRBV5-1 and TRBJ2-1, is KAGVTQTPRYLIKTRGQQVTLSCSPISGHRSVSWYQQTPGQGLQFLFEYFSETQRNKGNFPGRFSGRQFSNSRSEMNVSTLELGDSALYLCASSLQGSNEQFFGPGTRLTVL.

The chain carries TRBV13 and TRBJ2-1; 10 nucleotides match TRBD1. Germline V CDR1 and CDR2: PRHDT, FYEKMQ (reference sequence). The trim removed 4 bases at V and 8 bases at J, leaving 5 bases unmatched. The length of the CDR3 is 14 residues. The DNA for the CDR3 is TGTGCCAGCAGCTCAGCCGGGACAGGGGATGAGCAGTTCTTC. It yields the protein CASSSAGTGDEQFF.

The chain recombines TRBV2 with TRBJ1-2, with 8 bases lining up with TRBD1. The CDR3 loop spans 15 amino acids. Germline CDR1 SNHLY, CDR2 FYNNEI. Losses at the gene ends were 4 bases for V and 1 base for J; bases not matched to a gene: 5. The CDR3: CASSVGDRINYGYTF. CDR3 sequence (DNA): TGTGCCAGCAGTGTAGGGGACAGGATTAACTATGGCTACACCTTC.

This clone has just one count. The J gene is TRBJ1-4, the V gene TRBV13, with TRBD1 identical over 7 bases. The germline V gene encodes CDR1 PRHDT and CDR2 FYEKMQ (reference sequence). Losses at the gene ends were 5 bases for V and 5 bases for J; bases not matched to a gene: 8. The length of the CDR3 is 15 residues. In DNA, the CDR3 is TGTGCCAGCAGCCCCCGGACAGGACGAAATGAAAAACTGTTTTTT. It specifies CASSPRTGRNEKLFF.

The CDR3 is CASSSPGDRDYGYTF. The CDR3 DNA is TGTGCCAGCAGCTCACCCGGGGACAGAGACTATGGCTACACCTTC. The rearrangement uses TRBV13 and TRBJ1-2; 7 bases agree with TRBD1. The CDR3 spans 15 residues. V lost 4 bases and J lost 3; bases outside the gene matches: 8. The germline V gene encodes CDR1 PRHDT and CDR2 FYEKMQ (reference sequence). Filled out from reference TRBV13 and TRBJ1-2, the complete variable domain reads AAGVIQSPRHLIKEKRETATLKCYPIPRHDTVYWYQQGPGQDPQFLISFYEKMQSDKGSIPDRFSAQQFSDYHSELNMSSLELGDSALYFCASSSPGDRDYGYTFGSGTRLTVV.

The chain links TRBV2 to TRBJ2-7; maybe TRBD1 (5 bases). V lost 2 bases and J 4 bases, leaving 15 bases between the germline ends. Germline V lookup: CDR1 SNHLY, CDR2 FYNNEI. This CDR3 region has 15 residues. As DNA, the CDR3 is TGTGCCAGCAGTGAATTCCTGGCAGGGTCGTACGAGCAGTACTTC. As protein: CASSEFLAGSYEQYF.

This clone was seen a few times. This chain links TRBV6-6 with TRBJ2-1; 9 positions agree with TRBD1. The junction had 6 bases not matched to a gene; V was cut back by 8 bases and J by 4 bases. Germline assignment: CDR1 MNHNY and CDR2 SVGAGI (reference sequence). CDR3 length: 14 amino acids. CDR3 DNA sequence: TGTGCCAGCTGGCCGGGGACAGGGTACAATGAGCAGTTCTTC. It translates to CASWPGTGYNEQFF.

This CDR3 is CASSLAGTGGEQYF. The CDR3 DNA reads as TGTGCCAGCAGCTTAGCCGGGACAGGGGGCGAGCAGTACTTC. The J gene is TRBJ2-7, the V gene TRBV7-6; 11 bases align to TRBD1. This CDR3 has 14 amino acids. V lost 0 bases and J lost 6; bases outside the gene matches: 1. Per the germline V gene, CDR1 is SGHVS and CDR2 is FNYEAQ.

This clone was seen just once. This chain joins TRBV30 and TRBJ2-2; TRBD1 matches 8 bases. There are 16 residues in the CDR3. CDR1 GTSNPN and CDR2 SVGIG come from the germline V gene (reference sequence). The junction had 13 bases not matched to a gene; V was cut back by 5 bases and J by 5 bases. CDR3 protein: CAWLTWTGSGTGELFF. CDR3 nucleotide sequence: TGTGCCTGGTTAACTTGGACAGGGTCTGGGACCGGGGAGCTGTTTTTT.

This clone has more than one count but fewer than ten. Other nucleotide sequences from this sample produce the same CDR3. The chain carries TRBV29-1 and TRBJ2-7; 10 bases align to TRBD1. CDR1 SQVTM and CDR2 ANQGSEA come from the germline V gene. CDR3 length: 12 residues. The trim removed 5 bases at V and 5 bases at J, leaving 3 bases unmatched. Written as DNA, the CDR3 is TGCAGCGTTTGGACAGGGGGGAACGAGCAGTACTTC. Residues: CSVWTGGNEQYF.